This TCR beta chain appears in the sequencing data of a study of blood T cell repertoires in COVID-19. This CDR3 region has 15 residues. Trimming shortened V by 0 bases and J by 2 bases, and 14 bases separated the two germline ends. Germline CDR1 and CDR2: GTSNPN and SVGIG (reference sequence). This clone was recorded at least ten times. Profiled with immunoSEQ multiplex PCR; TCRdb holds only in-frame clones, not every one. The sample gives hundreds of thousands of clones, approximately 82% of which show up once; 8.2% is in the top ten. This TCR came from a woman between 50 and 59 years old with acute or convalescent COVID-19. Sequenced input: peripheral blood. V gene TRBV30 combines with J gene TRBJ2-7; D is possibly TRBD2 (5 bases). The CDR3 coding sequence is TGTGCCTGGAGTGTAATCCTTCGGGGAGCCTACGAGCAGTACTTC. It is translated as CAWSVILRGAYEQYF.